This record concerns one T cell receptor beta chain sequence. The data belong to a study of cytomegalovirus exposure and HLA in healthy donors. The CDR3 is made up of 16 amino acids. CDR1 and CDR2 (germline): MNHEY, SMNVEV (reference sequence). The germline V and J ends were trimmed by 4 bases and 3 bases, with 18 bases remaining between them. The PCR employed 60 Vbeta primers together with 13 Jbeta primers. TCRdb's table, derived via immunoSEQ multiplex PCR, lists solely in-frame clones and lacks some. The table shows some 170,000 clones, with approximately 78% occurring only once. This TCR was sampled from a human donor in good health. The genes are TRBV27 and TRBJ1-2; TRBD1 might be the D (5 bases). Sequencing was carried out using PBMCs. In DNA, the CDR3 is TGTGCCAGCAGTTCCAACCTCGGGGGTCGCGACTATGGCTACACCTTC. Translating gives CASSSNLGGRDYGYTF.